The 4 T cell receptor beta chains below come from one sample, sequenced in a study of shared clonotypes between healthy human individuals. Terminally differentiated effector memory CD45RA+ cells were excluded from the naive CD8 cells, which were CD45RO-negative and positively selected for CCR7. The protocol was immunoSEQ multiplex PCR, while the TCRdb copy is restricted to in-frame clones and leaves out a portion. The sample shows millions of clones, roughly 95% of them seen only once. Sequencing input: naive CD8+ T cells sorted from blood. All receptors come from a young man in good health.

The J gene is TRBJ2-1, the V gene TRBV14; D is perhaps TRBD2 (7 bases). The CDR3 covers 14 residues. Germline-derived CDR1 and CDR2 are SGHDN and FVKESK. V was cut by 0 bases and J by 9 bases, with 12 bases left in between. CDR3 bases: TGTGCCAGCAGCCAAGATATGAGGGGGGGTGAGCAGTTCTTC. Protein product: CASSQDMRGGEQFF.

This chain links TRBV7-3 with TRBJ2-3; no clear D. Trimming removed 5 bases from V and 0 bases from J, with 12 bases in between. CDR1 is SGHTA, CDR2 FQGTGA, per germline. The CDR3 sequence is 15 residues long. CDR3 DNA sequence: TGTGCCAGCAGCCTTACCAGTTCTAGCACAGATACGCAGTATTTT. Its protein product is CASSLTSSSTDTQYF.

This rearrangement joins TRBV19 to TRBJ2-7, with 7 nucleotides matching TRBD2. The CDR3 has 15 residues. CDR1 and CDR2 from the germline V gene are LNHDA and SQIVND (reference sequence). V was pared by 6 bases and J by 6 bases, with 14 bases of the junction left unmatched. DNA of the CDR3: TGTGCCAGTAGCCCATCTAGCGGTCTCTGGGGCGAGCAGTACTTC. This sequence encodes CASSPSSGLWGEQYF.

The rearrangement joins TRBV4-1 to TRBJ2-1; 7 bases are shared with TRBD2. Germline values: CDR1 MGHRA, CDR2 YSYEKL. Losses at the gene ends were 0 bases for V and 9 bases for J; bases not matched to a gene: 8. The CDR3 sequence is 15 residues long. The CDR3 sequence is CASSQEKRLAGEQFF. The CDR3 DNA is TGCGCCAGCAGCCAAGAAAAGAGACTAGCTGGTGAGCAGTTCTTC.